This T cell receptor (beta chain) was recovered during a study of control samples from healthy donors and cancer patients. Trimming removed 2 bases from V and 6 bases from J; junction bases left unmatched: 4. CDR1 is MNHEY, CDR2 SVGAGI, per germline. The CDR3 extends over 15 amino acids. Some clones are missing from TCRdb's copy, which holds only in-frame ones; the method was immunoSEQ multiplex PCR. Of 45,000 to 65,000 clones in the sample, about nine tenths were seen once. This TCR came from a man aged 50 to 59 with head and neck cancer. The chain uses TRBV6-5 and TRBJ2-4; the match to TRBD1 covers 10 bases. Sequenced sample: PBMCs. The CDR3 here is CASSYQGQGGNIQYF. CDR3 in DNA: TGTGCCAGCAGTTACCAAGGACAGGGGGGAAACATTCAGTACTTC.